This T cell receptor (beta chain) was identified in a study of blood T cell repertoires in COVID-19. Study as a whole: In each case, the material was cDNA or gDNA derived from T cells, B-cell-depleted T cells, or PBMCs.

The data were produced by immunoSEQ multiplex PCR, yet TCRdb's version contains in-frame clones alone and is incomplete. The data hold 90,000 or so clones, with less than 95% observed a single time. The CDR3 is 15 residues long. V lost 5 bases, J lost 5 bases, and 7 bases stayed unmatched. Looked up from germline, CDR1 is PRHDT and CDR2 is FYEKMQ (reference sequence). The TCR comes from a man between 18 and 29 years old with COVID-19, enrolled during active disease. The chain couples TRBV13 to TRBJ2-2; 8 bases align to TRBD1. The sequencing input was peripheral blood. In DNA, the CDR3 is TGTGCCAGCAGCCTCAGGGGGCTGGGGACCGGGGAGCTGTTTTTT. Amino acids: CASSLRGLGTGELFF.